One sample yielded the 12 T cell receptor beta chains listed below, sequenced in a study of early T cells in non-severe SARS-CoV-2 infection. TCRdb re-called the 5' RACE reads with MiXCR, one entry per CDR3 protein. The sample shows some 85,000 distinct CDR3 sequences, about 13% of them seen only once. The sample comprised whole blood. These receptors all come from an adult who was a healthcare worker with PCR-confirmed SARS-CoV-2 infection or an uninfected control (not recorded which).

CDR3 loop: CASSIQQRGQETQYF. CDR3 bases: TGTGCCAGCAGTATACAACAGAGAGGACAAGAGACCCAGTACTTC. The chain has TRBV6-2 or TRBV6-3 and TRBJ2-5; D unclear. Trimming left V 5 bases short and J 2 bases short, with 15 bases between. This CDR3 is 15 amino acids long. From germline, CDR1 is MNHEY and CDR2 SVGEGT.

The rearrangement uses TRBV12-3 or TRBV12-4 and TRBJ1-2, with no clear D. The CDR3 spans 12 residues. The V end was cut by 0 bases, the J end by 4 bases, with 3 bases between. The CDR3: CASSLAAYGYTF. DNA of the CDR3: TGTGCCAGCAGTTTAGCGGCCTATGGCTACACCTTC.

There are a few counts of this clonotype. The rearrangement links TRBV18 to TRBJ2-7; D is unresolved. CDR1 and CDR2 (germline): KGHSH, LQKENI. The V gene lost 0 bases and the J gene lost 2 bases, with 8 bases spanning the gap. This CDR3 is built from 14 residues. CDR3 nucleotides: TGTGCCAGCTCACCACCCGCACCGGCCTACGAGCAGTACTTC. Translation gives CASSPPAPAYEQYF.

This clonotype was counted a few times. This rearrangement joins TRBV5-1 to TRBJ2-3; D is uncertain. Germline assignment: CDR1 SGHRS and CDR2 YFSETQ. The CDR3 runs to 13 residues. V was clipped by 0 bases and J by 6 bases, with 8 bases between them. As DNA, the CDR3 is TGCGCCAGCAGCTTGGGCCTGGGGGATACGCAGTATTTT. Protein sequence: CASSLGLGDTQYF.

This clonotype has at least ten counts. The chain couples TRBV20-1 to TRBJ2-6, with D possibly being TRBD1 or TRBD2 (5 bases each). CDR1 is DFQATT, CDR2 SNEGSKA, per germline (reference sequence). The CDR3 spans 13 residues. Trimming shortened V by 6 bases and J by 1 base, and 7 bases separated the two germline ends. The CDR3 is CSAGTSGANVLTF. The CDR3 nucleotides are TGCAGTGCCGGGACGTCTGGGGCCAACGTCCTGACTTTC.

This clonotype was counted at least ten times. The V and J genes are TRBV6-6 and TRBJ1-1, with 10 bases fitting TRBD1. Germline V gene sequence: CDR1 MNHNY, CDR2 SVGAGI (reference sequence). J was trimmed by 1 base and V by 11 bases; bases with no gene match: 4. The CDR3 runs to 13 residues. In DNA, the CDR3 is TGTGCCGGGAGGACAGGGGGGAACACTGAAGCTTTCTTT. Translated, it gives CAGRTGGNTEAFF.

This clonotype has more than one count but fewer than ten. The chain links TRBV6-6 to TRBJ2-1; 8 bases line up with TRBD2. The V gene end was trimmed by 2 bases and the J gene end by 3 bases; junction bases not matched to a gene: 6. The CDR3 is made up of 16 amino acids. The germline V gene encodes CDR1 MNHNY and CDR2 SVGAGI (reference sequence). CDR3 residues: CASSYGRGAIYNEQFF. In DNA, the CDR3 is TGTGCCAGCAGTTACGGGCGGGGGGCCATCTACAATGAGCAGTTCTTC.

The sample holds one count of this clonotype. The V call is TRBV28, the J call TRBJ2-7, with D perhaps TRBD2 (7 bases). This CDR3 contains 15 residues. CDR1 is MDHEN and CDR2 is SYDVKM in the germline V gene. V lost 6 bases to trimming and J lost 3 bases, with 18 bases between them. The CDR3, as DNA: TGTGCCAGCAGCCCTACGGGGGGCTTGAACTACGAGCAGTACTTC. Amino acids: CASSPTGGLNYEQYF.

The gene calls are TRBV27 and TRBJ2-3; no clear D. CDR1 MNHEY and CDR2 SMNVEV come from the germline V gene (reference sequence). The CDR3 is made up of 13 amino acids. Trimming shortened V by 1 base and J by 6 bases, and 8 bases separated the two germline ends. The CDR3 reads CASSLYGGDTQYF. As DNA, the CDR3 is TGTGCCAGCAGTTTATACGGTGGGGATACGCAGTATTTT.

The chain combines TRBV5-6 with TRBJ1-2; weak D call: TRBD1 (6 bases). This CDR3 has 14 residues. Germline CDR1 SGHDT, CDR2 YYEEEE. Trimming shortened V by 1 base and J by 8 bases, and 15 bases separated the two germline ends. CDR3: CASSLIQGGRGYTF. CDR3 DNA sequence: TGTGCCAGCAGCTTGATACAGGGCGGGCGAGGCTACACCTTC.

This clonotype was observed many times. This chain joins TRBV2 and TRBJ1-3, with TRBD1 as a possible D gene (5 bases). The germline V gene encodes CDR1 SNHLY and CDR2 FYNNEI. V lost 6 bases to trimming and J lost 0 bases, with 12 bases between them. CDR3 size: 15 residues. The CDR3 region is CASRDDRRSGNTIYF. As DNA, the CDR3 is TGTGCCAGCAGAGACGACAGACGCTCTGGAAACACCATATATTTT.

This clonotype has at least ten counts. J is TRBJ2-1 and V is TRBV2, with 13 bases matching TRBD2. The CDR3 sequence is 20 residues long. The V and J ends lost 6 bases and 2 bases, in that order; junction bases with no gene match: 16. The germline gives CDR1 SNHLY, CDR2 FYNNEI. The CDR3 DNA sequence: TGTGCCAGCAGGCCTAGACTCAAATCAGGGACTAGCGGGACCTACAATGAGCAGTTCTTC. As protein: CASRPRLKSGTSGTYNEQFF.